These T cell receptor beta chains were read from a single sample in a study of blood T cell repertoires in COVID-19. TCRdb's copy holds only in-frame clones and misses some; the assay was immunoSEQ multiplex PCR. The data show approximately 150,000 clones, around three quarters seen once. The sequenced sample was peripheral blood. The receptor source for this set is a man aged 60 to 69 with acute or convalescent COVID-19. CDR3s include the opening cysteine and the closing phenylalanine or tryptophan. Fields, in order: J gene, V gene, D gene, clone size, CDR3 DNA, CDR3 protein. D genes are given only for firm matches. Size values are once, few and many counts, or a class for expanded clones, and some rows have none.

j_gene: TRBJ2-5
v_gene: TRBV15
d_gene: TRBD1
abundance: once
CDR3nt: TGTGCCACCAGCACAGGGACAGACAGCCAAGAGACCCAGTACTTC
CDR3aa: CATSTGTDSQETQYF

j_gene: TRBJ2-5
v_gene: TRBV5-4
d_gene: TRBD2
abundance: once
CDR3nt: TGTGCCAGCAGCGGGAGGTTCGGAGCGGGAGGCCAAGAGACCCAGTACTTC
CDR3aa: CASSGRFGAGGQETQYF

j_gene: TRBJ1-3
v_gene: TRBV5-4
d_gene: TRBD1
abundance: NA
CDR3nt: TGTGCCAGCAGCCGACAGGGTTCAGGAAACACCATATATTTT
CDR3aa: CASSRQGSGNTIYF

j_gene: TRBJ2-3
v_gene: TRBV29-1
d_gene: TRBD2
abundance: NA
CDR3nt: TGCAGCGCCCGGGCGGGTTCTAGCGGGAGAGATACGCAGTATTTT
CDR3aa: CSARAGSSGRDTQYF

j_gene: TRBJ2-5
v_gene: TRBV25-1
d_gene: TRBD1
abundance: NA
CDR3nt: TGTGCCAGCAGACAGGGGGCCCAAGAGACCCAGTACTTC
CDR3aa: CASRQGAQETQYF

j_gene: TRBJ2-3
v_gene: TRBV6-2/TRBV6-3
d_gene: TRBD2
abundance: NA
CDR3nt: TGTGCCAGCAGTGGGACGGGAGGAGCTACGCAGTATTTT
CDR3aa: CASSGTGGATQYF

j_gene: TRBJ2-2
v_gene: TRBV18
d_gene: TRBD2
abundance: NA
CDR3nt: TGTGCCAGCTCCCAAAACCCGGGACTAGCGGCGTCCACCGGGGAGCTGTTTTTT
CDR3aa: CASSQNPGLAASTGELFF

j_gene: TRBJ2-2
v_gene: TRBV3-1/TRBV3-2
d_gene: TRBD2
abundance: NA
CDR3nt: TGTGCCAGCAGCCAAGCGCTAGCGGGAGGATACACCGGGGAGCTGTTTTTT
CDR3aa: CASSQALAGGYTGELFF

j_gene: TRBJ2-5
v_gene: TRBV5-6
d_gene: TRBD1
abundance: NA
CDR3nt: TGTGCCAGCAGCTCACAGGGGCCGGGGGAGACCCAGTACTTC
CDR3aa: CASSSQGPGETQYF

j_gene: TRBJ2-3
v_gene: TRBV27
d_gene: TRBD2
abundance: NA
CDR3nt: TGTGCCAGCAGTCAGACTAGCGGGTGGGGCACAGATACGCAGTATTTT
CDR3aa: CASSQTSGWGTDTQYF

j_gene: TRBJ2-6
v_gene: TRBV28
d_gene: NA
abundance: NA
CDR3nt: TGTGCCAGCAGTTTAGAGGGGGCTGGGGCCAACGTCCTGACTTTC
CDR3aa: CASSLEGAGANVLTF

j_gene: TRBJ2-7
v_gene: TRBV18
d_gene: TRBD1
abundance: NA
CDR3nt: TGTGCCAGCTCACCCCGGGACAGGGGAACCTACGAGCAGTACTTC
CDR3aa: CASSPRDRGTYEQYF

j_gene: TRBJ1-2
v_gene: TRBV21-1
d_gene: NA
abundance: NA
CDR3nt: TGTGCCAGCAGCAAAGCAATCAGGACAGGCGCAGGCTACACCTTC
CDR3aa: CASSKAIRTGAGYTF

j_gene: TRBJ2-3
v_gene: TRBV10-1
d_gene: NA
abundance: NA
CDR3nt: TGCGCCAGCAGCTGGGCTGCAGATACGCAGTATTTT
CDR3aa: CASSWAADTQYF

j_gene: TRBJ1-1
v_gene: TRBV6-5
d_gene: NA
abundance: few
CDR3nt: TGTGCCAGCAGTTACGCTACAGCGGGAGGGTACACTGAAGCTTTCTTT
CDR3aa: CASSYATAGGYTEAFF

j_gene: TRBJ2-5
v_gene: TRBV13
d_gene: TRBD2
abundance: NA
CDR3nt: TGTGCCAGCAGCTTATTGGGAGGGCAGAGTAGGGAGACCCAGTACTTC
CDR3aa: CASSLLGGQSRETQYF

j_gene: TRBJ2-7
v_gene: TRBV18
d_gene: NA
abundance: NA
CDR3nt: TGTGCCAGCTCACCACGGGGGGTCAGCTACGAGCAGTACTTC
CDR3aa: CASSPRGVSYEQYF

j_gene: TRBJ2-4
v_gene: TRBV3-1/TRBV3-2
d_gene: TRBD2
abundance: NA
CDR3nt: TGTGCCAGCAGCCCCTTTAGAGCGGGAGAAAACATTCAGTACTTC
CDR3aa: CASSPFRAGENIQYF

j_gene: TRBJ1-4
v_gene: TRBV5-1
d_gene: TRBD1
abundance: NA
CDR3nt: TGCGCCAGCAGCTCCGGGACAGGGACTAATGAAAAACTGTTTTTT
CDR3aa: CASSSGTGTNEKLFF

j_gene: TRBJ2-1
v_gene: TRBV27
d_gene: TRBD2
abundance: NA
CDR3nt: TGTGCCAGCAGTTCAATAGCGGGACTGGCCAATGAGCAGTTCTTC
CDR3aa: CASSSIAGLANEQFF

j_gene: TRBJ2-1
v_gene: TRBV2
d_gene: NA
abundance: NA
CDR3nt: TGTGCCAGCTTCCCGGCGGGGTCAGAGCAGTTCTTC
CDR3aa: CASFPAGSEQFF

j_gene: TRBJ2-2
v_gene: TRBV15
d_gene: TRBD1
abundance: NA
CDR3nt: TGTGCCACCAGCCCGGGACAGGTATATGCCGGGGAGCTGTTTTTT
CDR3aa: CATSPGQVYAGELFF

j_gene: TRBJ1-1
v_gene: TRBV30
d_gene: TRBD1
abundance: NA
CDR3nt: TGTGCCTGGGGGACAGGGATGGACACTGAAGCTTTCTTT
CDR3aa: CAWGTGMDTEAFF